The 3 T cell receptor beta chains reported below all come from one sample, sequenced in a study of T cell changes during pregnancy in multiple sclerosis. TCRdb's table, derived via immunoSEQ multiplex PCR, lists solely in-frame clones and lacks some. The sample consists of roughly 58,000 clones, 94% of them appearing once. The source was CD8+ T cells from peripheral blood mononuclear cells, collected in the third trimester of pregnancy. These receptor sequences come from a female donor with multiple sclerosis, enrolled in a pregnancy study.

The J gene is TRBJ1-1, the V gene TRBV29-1; a weak D match, TRBD1 (6 bases). CDR1 is SQVTM, CDR2 ANQGSEA, per germline. The CDR3 sequence is 15 residues long. Trimming took off 4 bases at V and 0 bases at J, with 15 bases between the two ends. This chain's CDR3 is CSVAGLQGMNTEAFF. CDR3 DNA: TGCAGCGTTGCTGGCCTACAGGGAATGAACACTGAAGCTTTCTTT.

This chain joins TRBV29-1 and TRBJ2-7; 8 bases are a match to TRBD2. The CDR3 has 12 amino acids. V was pared by 7 bases and J by 2 bases, with 4 bases of the junction left unmatched. The germline CDR1 and CDR2 sequences are SQVTM and ANQGSEA. The DNA of the CDR3 is TGCAGCGCCGCCGGGGGGGCCTACGAGCAGTACTTC. It yields the protein CSAAGGAYEQYF.

The chain carries TRBV5-6 and TRBJ1-1; the D gene is possibly TRBD1 (5 bases). The ends were cut back, 4 bases at V and 3 bases at J, with 10 bases in the middle. The CDR3 extends over 13 amino acids. CDR1 and CDR2 (germline): SGHDT, YYEEEE. The CDR3 coding sequence is TGTGCCAGCAGCGTCGGGGGTTACACTGAAGCTTTCTTT. Protein product: CASSVGGYTEAFF.